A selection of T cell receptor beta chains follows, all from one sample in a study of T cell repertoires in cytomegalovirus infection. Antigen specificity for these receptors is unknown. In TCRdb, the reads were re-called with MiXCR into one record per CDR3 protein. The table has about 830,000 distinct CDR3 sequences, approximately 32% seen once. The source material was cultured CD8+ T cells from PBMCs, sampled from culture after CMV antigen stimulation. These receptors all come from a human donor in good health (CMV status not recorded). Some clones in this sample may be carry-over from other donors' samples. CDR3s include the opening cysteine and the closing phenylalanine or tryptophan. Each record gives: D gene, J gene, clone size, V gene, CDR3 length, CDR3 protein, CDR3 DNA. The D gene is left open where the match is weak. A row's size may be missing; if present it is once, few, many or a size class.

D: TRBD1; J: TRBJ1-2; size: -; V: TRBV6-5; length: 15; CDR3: CASSYRDRGTGGYTF; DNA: TGTGCCAGCAGTTACCGGGACAGGGGAACGGGGGGCTACACCTTC
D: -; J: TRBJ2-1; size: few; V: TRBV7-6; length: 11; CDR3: CASGVGGQQFF; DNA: TGTGCCAGTGGGGTGGGGGGGCAGCAGTTCTTC
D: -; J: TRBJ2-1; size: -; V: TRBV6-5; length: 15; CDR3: CASSYSRDPLNEQFF; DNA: TGTGCCAGCAGTTACTCCAGGGACCCTCTTAATGAGCAGTTCTTC
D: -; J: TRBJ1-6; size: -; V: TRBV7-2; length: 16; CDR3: CASSPSASSYNSPLHF; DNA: TGTGCCAGCAGCCCGTCAGCGAGCTCCTATAATTCACCCCTCCACTTT
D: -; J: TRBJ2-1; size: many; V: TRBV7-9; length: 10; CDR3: CASSSHEQFF; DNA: TGTGCCAGCAGCTCACACGAGCAGTTCTTC
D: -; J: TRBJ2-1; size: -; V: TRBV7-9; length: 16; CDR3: CASSVDGGYSYNEQFF; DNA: TGTGCCAGCAGCGTCGACGGCGGGTACTCCTACAATGAGCAGTTCTTC
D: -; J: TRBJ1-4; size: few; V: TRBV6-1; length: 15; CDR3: CASSPWAELDEKLFF; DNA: TGTGCCAGCAGTCCTTGGGCAGAACTAGATGAAAAACTGTTTTTT
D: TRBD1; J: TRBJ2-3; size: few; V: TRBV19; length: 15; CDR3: CASSIRDRSGDTQYF; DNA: TGTGCCAGTAGTATCAGGGACAGGTCCGGGGATACGCAGTATTTT
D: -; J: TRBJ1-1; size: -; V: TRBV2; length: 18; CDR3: CASSDAIRPTGVNTEAFF; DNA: TGTGCCAGCAGCGATGCTATTCGCCCGACAGGTGTGAACACTGAAGCTTTCTTT
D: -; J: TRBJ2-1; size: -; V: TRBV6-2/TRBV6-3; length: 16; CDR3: CASSYSAGDYYNEQFF; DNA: TGTGCCAGCAGTTACTCAGCAGGGGATTACTACAATGAGCAGTTCTTC
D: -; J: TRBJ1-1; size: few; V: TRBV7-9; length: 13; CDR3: CASSPRSGKEAFF; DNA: TGTGCCAGCAGCCCCCGCAGTGGGAAGGAAGCTTTCTTT
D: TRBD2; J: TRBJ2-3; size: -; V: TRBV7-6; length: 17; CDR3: CASSLIIAGGPSDTQYF; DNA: TGTGCCAGCAGCTTAATTATAGCGGGGGGGCCATCAGATACGCAGTATTTT
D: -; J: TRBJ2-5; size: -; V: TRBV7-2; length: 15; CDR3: CASSLVVRAGETQYF; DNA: TGTGCCAGCAGCTTAGTGGTCAGGGCAGGGGAGACCCAGTACTTC
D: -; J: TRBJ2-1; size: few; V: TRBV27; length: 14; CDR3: CASSEGRFWNEQFF; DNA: TGTGCCAGCAGCGAGGGCAGATTTTGGAATGAGCAGTTCTTC
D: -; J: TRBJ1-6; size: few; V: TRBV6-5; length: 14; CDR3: CASSYSGGNSPLHF; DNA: TGTGCCAGCAGTTACTCGGGGGGGAATTCACCCCTCCACTTT
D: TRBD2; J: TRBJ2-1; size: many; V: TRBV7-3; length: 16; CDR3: CASSSPLAGTNNEQFF; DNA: TGTGCCAGCAGCTCCCCACTAGCGGGGACTAACAATGAGCAGTTCTTC
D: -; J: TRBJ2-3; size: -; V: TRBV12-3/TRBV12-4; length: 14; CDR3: CASTPMGALDTQYF; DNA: TGTGCCAGCACTCCTATGGGAGCATTAGATACGCAGTATTTT
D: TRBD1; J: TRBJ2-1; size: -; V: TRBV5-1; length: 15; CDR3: CASSFGTGDLVEQFF; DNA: TGCGCCAGCAGCTTCGGGACAGGGGATCTTGTGGAGCAGTTCTTC
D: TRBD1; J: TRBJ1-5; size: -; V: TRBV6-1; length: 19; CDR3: CASSDNFGQGKGSNQPQHF; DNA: TGTGCCAGCAGTGACAACTTCGGACAGGGGAAGGGTAGCAATCAGCCCCAGCATTTT
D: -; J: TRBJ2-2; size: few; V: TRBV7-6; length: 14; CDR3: CASSPGDTVIELFF; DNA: TGTGCCAGCAGCCCGGGGGACACGGTTATTGAGCTGTTTTTT
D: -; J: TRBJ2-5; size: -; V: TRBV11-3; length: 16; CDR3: CASSLDHGQPVETQYF; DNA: TGTGCCAGCAGCTTAGATCACGGACAGCCGGTGGAGACCCAGTACTTC
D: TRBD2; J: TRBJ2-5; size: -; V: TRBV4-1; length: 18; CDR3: CASSHPPSGGPNQETQYF; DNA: TGCGCCAGCAGCCACCCCCCTAGCGGGGGCCCCAATCAAGAGACCCAGTACTTC
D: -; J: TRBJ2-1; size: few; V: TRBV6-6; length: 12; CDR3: CASSSSFAEQFF; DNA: TGTGCCAGCAGTTCCTCCTTTGCTGAGCAGTTCTTC
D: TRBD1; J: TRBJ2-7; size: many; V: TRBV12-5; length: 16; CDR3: CASGLGPDREVSWQYF; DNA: TGTGCTAGTGGTTTGGGGCCGGACAGGGAGGTCTCCTGGCAGTACTTC
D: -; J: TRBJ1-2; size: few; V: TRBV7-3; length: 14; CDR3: CASSPDTERYGYTF; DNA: TGTGCCAGCAGCCCCGACACGGAGCGATATGGCTACACCTTC
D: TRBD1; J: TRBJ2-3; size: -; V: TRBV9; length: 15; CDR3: CASSVDQGGTDTQYF; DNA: TGTGCCAGCAGCGTAGATCAGGGGGGCACAGATACGCAGTATTTT
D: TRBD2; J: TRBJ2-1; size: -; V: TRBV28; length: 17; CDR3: CASSLTSGGLGNNEQFF; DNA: TGTGCCAGCAGTTTGACTAGCGGGGGGTTAGGGAACAATGAGCAGTTCTTC
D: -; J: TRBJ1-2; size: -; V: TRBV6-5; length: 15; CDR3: CASSYYEGTSLRYTF; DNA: TGTGCCAGCAGTTACTACGAGGGGACGTCTCTTCGCTACACCTTC
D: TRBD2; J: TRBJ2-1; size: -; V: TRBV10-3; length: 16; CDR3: CAISESTTSGGIEQFF; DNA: TGTGCCATCAGTGAGTCGACCACTAGCGGGGGGATTGAGCAGTTCTTC
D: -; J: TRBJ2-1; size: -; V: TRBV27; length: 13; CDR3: CASSPAAENEQFF; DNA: TGTGCCAGCAGTCCGGCAGCCGAGAATGAGCAGTTCTTC
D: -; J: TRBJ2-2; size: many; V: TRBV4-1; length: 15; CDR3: CASSHDTTNTGELFF; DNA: TGCGCCAGCAGCCATGACACAACGAACACCGGGGAGCTGTTTTTT
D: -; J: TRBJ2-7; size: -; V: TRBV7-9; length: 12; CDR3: CATSGGGNEQYF; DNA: TGTGCCACCTCGGGTGGAGGGAACGAGCAGTACTTC